The text below deals with one T cell receptor beta chain. The antigen is undetermined. The V end lost 0 bases, the J end lost 8 bases, and 13 bases lay between the germline ends. This CDR3 comprises 14 residues. CDR1 is LGHDT, CDR2 YNNKEL, per germline (reference sequence). Only in-frame clones appear in the TCRdb table, and some are missing; sequencing was by immunoSEQ multiplex PCR. The table has roughly 70,000 clones, 75% to 90% seen once. The data derive from a study of T cell responses to AZD1222 COVID-19 vaccine. Study-wide background: Analyses pooled second doses at about 4 or about 12 weeks.

Points from the study as a whole: Donors were mostly white British, more females; clonal diversity possibly underestimated. Unmutated variant regions are reportedly targeted by nearly half of spike-specific TCRs.

The sample here was peripheral blood, taken on day 0 of AZD1222 vaccination. V and J are TRBV3-1 (or the pseudogene TRBV3-2) and TRBJ1-2; D possibly corresponds to TRBD1 (5 bases). The TCR originated in an adult in good health. The CDR3 region has the DNA TGTGCCAGCAGCCAAGATAGAGGGGAGAGGGGCTACACCTTC. Translated, it gives CASSQDRGERGYTF.